A single sample gave rise to the 18 T cell receptor beta chains below, sequenced in a study of blood T cell repertoires in COVID-19. Repertoires were generated with immunoSEQ multiplex PCR, while TCRdb's copy carries only in-frame clones and drops some. The table has a few hundred thousand clones, over 80% seen once. The sequenced sample was PBMCs or T cells enriched from blood (not recorded which). These receptors were collected from a man younger than 35 with acute COVID-19.

V is TRBV3-1 (or the pseudogene TRBV3-2) and J is TRBJ1-1; D is undetermined. The germline CDR1 and CDR2 sequences are LGHDT and YNNKEL (reference sequence). The CDR3 covers 12 residues. Trimming left V 1 base short and J 11 bases short, with 11 bases between. In nucleotides, the CDR3 is TGTGCCAGCAGCCAAGGTAATCCTCCTGCTTTCTTT. It specifies CASSQGNPPAFF.

The rearrangement uses TRBV19 and TRBJ1-1; D is uncertain. V was shortened by 5 bases and J by 0 bases, with 10 bases between the two germline ends. CDR1 is LNHDA and CDR2 is SQIVND in the germline V gene (reference sequence). The CDR3 consists of 14 residues. CDR3 DNA: TGTGCCAGTAGTGTAGGGCCCTTGAACACTGAAGCTTTCTTT. Its translation is CASSVGPLNTEAFF.

This clone was picked up one time. The chain employs TRBV6-2 or TRBV6-3 and TRBJ2-7; 7 bases are a match to TRBD2. Germline CDR1 is MNHEY and CDR2 is SVGEGT. The V segment lost 5 bases and the J segment 1 base; nucleotides outside the gene matches: 5. This CDR3 contains 14 residues. The CDR3 loop is CASSDLAESYEQYF. The CDR3 DNA reads as TGTGCCAGCAGTGACCTAGCGGAATCCTACGAGCAGTACTTC.

A word on this clone: At the DNA level, this CDR3 is encoded by other sequences in the same sample as well. The rearrangement links TRBV4-3 to TRBJ1-5, with TRBD1 matching 7 bases. V was clipped by 0 bases and J by 5 bases; unmatched bases: 4. In germline, CDR1 is LGHNA, CDR2 YSLEER. This CDR3 has 15 residues. The chain's CDR3 is CASSQDRQGDQPQHF. Written as DNA, the CDR3 is TGCGCCAGCAGCCAAGATCGACAGGGAGATCAGCCCCAGCATTTT.

V usage is TRBV28 and J usage is TRBJ1-5; D perhaps matches TRBD1 (5 bases). The CDR3 has 13 amino acids. Trimming left V 2 bases short and J 11 bases short, with 13 bases between. The germline CDR1 and CDR2 sequences are MDHEN and SYDVKM. The chain's CDR3 is CASSLREGVSQHF. As DNA, the CDR3 is TGTGCCAGCAGTTTACGCGAAGGGGTGTCCCAGCATTTT. The variable domain in full, with the rest retrieved from reference TRBV28 and TRBJ1-5, is DVKVTQSSRYLVKRTGEKVFLECVQDMDHENMFWYRQDPGLGLRLIYFSYDVKMKEKGDIPEGYSVSREKKERFSLILESASTNQTSMYLCASSLREGVSQHFGDGTRLSIL.

The rearrangement joins TRBV4-2 to TRBJ2-2; a weak D match, TRBD2 (5 bases). Trimming removed 0 bases from V and 6 bases from J, with 17 bases in between. Germline-derived CDR1 and CDR2 are LGHNA and YNFKEQ. The CDR3 sequence is 17 residues long. The CDR3 loop is CASSQDHGVANAGELFF. The DNA for the CDR3 is TGTGCCAGCAGCCAAGATCACGGGGTAGCTAATGCCGGGGAGCTGTTTTTT.

The rearrangement joins TRBV5-1 to TRBJ2-7, with 11 positions matching TRBD1. Trimming removed 4 bases from V and 3 bases from J; junction bases left unmatched: 6. Germline V gene sequence: CDR1 SGHRS, CDR2 YFSETQ. The CDR3 sequence is 15 residues long. The CDR3 reads CASSDPGTGGYEQYF. Written as DNA, the CDR3 is TGCGCCAGCAGCGACCCCGGGACAGGGGGCTACGAGCAGTACTTC.

Concerning this clone itself: The junction shows a germline mismatch at one end, possibly a read error. The CDR3, as DNA: TGTGCCAGCAGTCCAGAGCCGACAGGGGGGCTGTTTTTT. Translated: CASSPEPTGGLFF. The J gene is TRBJ2-2, the V gene TRBV11-2, with 9 positions matching TRBD1. The germline V gene encodes CDR1 SGHAT and CDR2 FQNNGV. CDR3 length: 13 amino acids.

This clone was recorded once. The V and J genes are TRBV9 and TRBJ2-5, with 7 bases identical to TRBD2. Trimming at V came to 2 bases and at J to 4 bases, leaving 14 bases not matched to a gene. This CDR3 has 17 residues. Per germline, CDR1 SGDLS and CDR2 YYNGEE. Here the CDR3 reads CASSVRGRGRAGETQYF. The CDR3 DNA follows: TGTGCCAGCAGCGTGCGCGGGAGAGGGAGGGCCGGAGAGACCCAGTACTTC. The full variable domain, with the rest looked up from reference TRBV9 and TRBJ2-5, is DSGVTQTPKHLITATGQRVTLRCSPRSGDLSVYWYQQSLDQGLQFLIQYYNGEERAKGNILERFSAQQFPDLHSELNLSSLELGDSALYFCASSVRGRGRAGETQYFGPGTRLLVL.

The chain uses TRBV7-8 and TRBJ2-7; D possibly corresponds to TRBD2 (5 bases). This CDR3 spans 15 amino acids. CDR1 and CDR2 (germline): SGHVS, FQNEAQ. The V and J ends lost 2 bases and 2 bases respectively, with 13 bases between them. In DNA form, the CDR3 reads TGTGCCAGCAGCTTATATCGGGGTCCTGCCTACGAGCAGTACTTC. The encoded protein is CASSLYRGPAYEQYF. Filled out from reference TRBV7-8 and TRBJ2-7, the complete variable domain reads GAGVSQSPRYKVAKRGQDVALRCDPISGHVSLFWYQQALGQGPEFLTYFQNEAQLDKSGLPSDRFFAERPEGSVSTLKIQRTQQEDSAVYLCASSLYRGPAYEQYFGPGTRLTVT.

The chain uses TRBV27 and TRBJ1-6, with 7 bases matching TRBD1. The ends lost 6 bases at V and 5 bases at J; junction bases unmatched: 4. Germline-derived CDR1 and CDR2 are MNHEY and SMNVEV (reference sequence). The CDR3 contains 14 residues. This CDR3 is CASRTGLNNSPLHF. CDR3 DNA: TGTGCCAGCAGGACAGGGCTAAATAATTCACCCCTCCACTTT.

This clone was seen a few times. The rearrangement joins TRBV30 to TRBJ1-1; 7 bases are a match to TRBD1. V lost 1 base, J lost 5 bases, and 4 bases stayed unmatched. The CDR3 runs to 13 residues. Germline V gene data show CDR1 as GTSNPN and CDR2 as SVGIG (reference sequence). The CDR3, as DNA: TGTGCCTGGAGTGGGACAGGCACTACTGAAGCTTTCTTT. It codes for CAWSGTGTTEAFF.

This chain connects TRBV29-1 to TRBJ1-5; 9 bases fit TRBD1. The germline gives CDR1 SQVTM, CDR2 ANQGSEA. CDR3 length: 16 amino acids. After removal of 4 bases from V and 7 bases from J, the junction contained 14 bases not matched to a gene. The CDR3 coding sequence is TGCAGCGTTGGAGAAGTAGGGACAGGGAGAATACAGCCCCAGCATTTT. Protein sequence: CSVGEVGTGRIQPQHF. Combining the CDR3 with reference TRBV29-1 and TRBJ1-5 gives the whole variable domain SAVISQKPSRDICQRGTSLTIQCQVDSQVTMMFWYRQQPGQSLTLIATANQGSEATYESGFVIDKFPISRPNLTFSTLTVSNMSPEDSSIYLCSVGEVGTGRIQPQHFGDGTRLSIL.

V usage is TRBV6-5 and J usage is TRBJ1-2; the match to TRBD1 covers 11 bases. This CDR3 is 15 amino acids long. The trim removed 6 bases at V and 4 bases at J, leaving 7 bases unmatched. Germline-derived CDR1 and CDR2 are MNHEY and SVGAGI. The CDR3: CASRDGTGGIYGYTF. The CDR3, as DNA: TGTGCCAGCAGAGACGGGACAGGGGGAATCTATGGCTACACCTTC.

The gene calls are TRBV19 and TRBJ1-1; tentative D call: TRBD1 (6 bases). The CDR3 runs 13 residues. V was cut by 7 bases and J by 3 bases, with 12 bases left in between. Germline CDR1 is LNHDA and CDR2 is SQIVND (reference sequence). CDR3: CASIGTFDTEAFF. The CDR3 DNA reads TGTGCCAGTATCGGGACATTTGACACTGAAGCTTTCTTT.

The chain has TRBV9 and TRBJ1-2; D remains ambiguous. Per germline, CDR1 SGDLS and CDR2 YYNGEE. This CDR3 is built from 13 residues. Between the trimmed V and J ends, which lost 0 bases and 6 bases, there was a span of 9 bases. The CDR3 reads CASSVALTNGYTF. In DNA form, the CDR3 reads TGTGCCAGCAGCGTAGCGCTGACTAATGGCTACACCTTC.

CDR3 region: CASSRSAGQGLQETQYF. The CDR3 region has the DNA TGTGCCAGCAGCCGATCGGCGGGACAGGGTCTCCAAGAGACCCAGTACTTC. The chain uses TRBV7-8 and TRBJ2-5; 9 bases line up with TRBD1. This CDR3 spans 17 amino acids. V lost 5 bases, J lost 1 base, and 11 bases stayed unmatched. CDR1 is SGHVS, CDR2 FQNEAQ, per germline.

The chain joins TRBV5-1 to TRBJ2-5; 7 positions match TRBD1. After removal of 4 bases from V and 0 bases from J, the junction contained 3 bases not matched to a gene. The CDR3 runs 14 residues. CDR1 SGHRS and CDR2 YFSETQ come from the germline V gene. CDR3 DNA: TGCGCCAGCAGCACAACAGGGGACCAAGAGACCCAGTACTTC. It specifies CASSTTGDQETQYF.